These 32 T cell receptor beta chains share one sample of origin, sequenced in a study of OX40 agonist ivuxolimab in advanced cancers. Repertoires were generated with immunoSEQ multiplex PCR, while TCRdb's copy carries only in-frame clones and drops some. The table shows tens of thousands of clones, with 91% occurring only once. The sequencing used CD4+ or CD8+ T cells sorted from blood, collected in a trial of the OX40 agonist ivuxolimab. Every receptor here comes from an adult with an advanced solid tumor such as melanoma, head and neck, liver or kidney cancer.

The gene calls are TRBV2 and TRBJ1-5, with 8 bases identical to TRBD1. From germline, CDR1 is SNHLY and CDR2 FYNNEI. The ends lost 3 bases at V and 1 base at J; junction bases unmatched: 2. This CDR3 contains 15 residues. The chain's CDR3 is CASSDQGASNQPQHF. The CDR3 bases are TGTGCCAGCAGTGACCAGGGGGCGAGCAATCAGCCCCAGCATTTT.

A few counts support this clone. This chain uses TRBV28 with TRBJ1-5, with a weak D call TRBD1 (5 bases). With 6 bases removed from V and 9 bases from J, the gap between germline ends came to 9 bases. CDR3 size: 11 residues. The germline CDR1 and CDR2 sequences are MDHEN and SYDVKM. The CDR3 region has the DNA TGTGCCAGCAGAACAGGTGGGCCCCAGCATTTT. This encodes CASRTGGPQHF.

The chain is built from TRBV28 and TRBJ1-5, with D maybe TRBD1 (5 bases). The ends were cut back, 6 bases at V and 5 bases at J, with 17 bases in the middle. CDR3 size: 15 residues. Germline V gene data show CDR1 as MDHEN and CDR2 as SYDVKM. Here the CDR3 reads CASSYPVGVYQPQHF. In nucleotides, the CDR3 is TGTGCCAGCAGCTATCCGGTGGGGGTCTATCAGCCCCAGCATTTT.

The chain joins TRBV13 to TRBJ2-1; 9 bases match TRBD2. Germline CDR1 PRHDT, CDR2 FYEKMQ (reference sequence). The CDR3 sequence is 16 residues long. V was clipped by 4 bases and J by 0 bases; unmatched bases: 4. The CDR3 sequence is CASSWLSGSSYNEQFF. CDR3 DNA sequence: TGTGCCAGCAGCTGGCTTAGCGGGAGCTCCTACAATGAGCAGTTCTTC.

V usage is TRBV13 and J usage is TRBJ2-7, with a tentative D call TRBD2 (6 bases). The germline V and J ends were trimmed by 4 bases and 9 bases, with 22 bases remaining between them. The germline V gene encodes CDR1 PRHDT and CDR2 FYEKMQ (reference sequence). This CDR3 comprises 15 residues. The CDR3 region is CASSSSGERAVVQYF. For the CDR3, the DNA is TGTGCCAGCAGCTCGAGTGGGGAGCGGGCCGTGGTGCAGTACTTC. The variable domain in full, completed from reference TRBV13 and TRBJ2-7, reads AAGVIQSPRHLIKEKRETATLKCYPIPRHDTVYWYQQGPGQDPQFLISFYEKMQSDKGSIPDRFSAQQFSDYHSELNMSSLELGDSALYFCASSSSGERAVVQYFGPGTRLTVT.

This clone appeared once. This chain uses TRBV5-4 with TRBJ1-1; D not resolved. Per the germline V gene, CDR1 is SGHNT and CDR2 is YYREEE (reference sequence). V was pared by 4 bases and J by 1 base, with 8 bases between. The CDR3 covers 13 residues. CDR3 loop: CASSRTENTEAFF. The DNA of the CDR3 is TGTGCCAGCAGCCGTACCGAGAACACTGAAGCTTTCTTT.

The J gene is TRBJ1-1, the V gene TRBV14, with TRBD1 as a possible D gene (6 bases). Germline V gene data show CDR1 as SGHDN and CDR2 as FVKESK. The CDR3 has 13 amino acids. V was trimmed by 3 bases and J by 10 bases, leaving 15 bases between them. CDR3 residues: CASSHYGTPLAFF. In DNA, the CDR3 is TGTGCCAGCAGCCACTACGGGACACCTTTAGCTTTCTTT. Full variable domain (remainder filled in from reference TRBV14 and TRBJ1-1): EAGVTQFPSHSVIEKGQTVTLRCDPISGHDNLYWYRRVMGKEIKFLLHFVKESKQDESGMPNNRFLAERTGGTYSTLKVQPAELEDSGVYFCASSHYGTPLAFFGQGTRLTVV.

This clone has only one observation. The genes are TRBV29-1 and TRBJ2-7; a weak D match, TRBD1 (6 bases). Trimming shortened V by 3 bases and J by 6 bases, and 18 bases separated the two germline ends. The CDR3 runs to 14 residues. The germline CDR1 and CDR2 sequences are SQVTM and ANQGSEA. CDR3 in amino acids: CSVEASGMGAEQYF. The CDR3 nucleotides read TGCAGCGTTGAGGCCTCGGGGATGGGGGCCGAGCAGTACTTC.

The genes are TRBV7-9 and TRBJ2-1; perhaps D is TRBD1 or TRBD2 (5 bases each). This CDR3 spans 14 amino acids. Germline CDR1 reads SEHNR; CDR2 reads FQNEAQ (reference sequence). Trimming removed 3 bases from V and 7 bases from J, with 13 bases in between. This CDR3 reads CASSFIGTVNEQFF. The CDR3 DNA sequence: TGTGCCAGCAGCTTCATAGGGACGGTGAATGAGCAGTTCTTC.

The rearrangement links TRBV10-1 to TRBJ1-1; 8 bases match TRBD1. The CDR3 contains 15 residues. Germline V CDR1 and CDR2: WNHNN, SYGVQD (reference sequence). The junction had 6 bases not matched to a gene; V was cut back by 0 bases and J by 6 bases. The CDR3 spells CASSESRQGKPEAFF. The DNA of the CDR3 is TGCGCCAGCAGTGAGTCGCGACAGGGGAAACCTGAAGCTTTCTTT.

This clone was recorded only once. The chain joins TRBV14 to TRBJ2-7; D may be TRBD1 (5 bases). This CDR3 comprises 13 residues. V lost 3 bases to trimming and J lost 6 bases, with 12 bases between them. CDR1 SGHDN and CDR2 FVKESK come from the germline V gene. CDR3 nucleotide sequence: TGTGCCAGCAGCCACGTATGGACAAGCGAGCAGTACTTC. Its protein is CASSHVWTSEQYF.

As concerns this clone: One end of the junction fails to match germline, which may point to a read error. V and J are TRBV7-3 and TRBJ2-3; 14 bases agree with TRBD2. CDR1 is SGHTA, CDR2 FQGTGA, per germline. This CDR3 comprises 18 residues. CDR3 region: CASSQSPTSGRATDTQYF. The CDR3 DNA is TGTGCTAGCAGCCAAAGCCCGACTAGCGGGAGGGCGACAGATACGCAGTATTTT.

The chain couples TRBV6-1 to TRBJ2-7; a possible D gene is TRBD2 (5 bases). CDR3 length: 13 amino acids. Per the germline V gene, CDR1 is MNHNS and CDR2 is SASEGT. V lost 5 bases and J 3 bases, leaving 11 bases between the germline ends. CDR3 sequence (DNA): TGTGCCAGCAGTTCAAGCGGTAGCTACGAGCAGTACTTC. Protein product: CASSSSGSYEQYF.

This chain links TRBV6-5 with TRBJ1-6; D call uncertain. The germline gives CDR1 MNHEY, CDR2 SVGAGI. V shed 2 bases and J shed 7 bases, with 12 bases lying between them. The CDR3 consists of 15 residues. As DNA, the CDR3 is TGTGCCAGCAGTTACCGCGGGCCTGACAATTCACCCCTCCACTTT. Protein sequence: CASSYRGPDNSPLHF.

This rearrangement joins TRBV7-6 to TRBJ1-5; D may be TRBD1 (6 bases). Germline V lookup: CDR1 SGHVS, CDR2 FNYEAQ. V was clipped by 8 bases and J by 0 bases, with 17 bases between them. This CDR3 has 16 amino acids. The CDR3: CASRLGAGDSNQPQHF. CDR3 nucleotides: TGTGCCAGCCGGTTGGGGGCAGGAGATAGCAATCAGCCCCAGCATTTT.

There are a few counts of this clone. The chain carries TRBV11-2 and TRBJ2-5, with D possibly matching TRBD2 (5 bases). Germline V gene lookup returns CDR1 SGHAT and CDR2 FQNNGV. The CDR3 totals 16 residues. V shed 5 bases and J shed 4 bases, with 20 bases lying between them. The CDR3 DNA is TGTGCCAGCAGCCCCCGTCGTTTGGGAGAGGGAGAGACCCAGTACTTC. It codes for CASSPRRLGEGETQYF. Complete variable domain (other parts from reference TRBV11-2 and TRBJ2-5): EAGVAQSPRYKIIEKRQSVAFWCNPISGHATLYWYQQILGQGPKLLIQFQNNGVVDDSQLPKDRFSAERLKGVDSTLKIQPAKLEDSAVYLCASSPRRLGEGETQYFGPGTRLLVL.

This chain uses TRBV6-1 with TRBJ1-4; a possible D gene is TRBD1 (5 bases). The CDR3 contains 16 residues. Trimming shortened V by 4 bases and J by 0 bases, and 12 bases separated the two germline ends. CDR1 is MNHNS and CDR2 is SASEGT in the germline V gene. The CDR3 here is CASSARKGTTNEKLFF. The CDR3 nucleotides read TGTGCCAGCAGTGCTCGTAAGGGGACAACTAATGAAAAACTGTTTTTT.

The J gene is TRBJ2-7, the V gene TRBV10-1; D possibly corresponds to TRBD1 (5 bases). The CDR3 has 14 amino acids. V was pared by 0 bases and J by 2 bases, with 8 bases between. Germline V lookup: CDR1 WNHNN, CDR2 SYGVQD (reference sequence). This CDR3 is CASSESGVTYEQYF. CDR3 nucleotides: TGCGCCAGCAGTGAGTCAGGGGTTACCTACGAGCAGTACTTC.

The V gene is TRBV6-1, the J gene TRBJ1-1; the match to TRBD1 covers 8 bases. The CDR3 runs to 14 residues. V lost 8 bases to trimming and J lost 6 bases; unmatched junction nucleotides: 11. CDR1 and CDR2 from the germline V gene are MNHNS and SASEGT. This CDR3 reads CASGQGIFSAEAFF. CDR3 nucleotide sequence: TGTGCCAGCGGACAGGGAATATTTTCGGCTGAAGCTTTCTTT.

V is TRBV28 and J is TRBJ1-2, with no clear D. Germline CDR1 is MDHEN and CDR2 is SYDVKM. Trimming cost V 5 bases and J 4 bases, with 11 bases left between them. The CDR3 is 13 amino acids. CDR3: CASSPQRTYGYTF. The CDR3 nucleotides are TGTGCCAGCAGTCCCCAGAGAACCTATGGCTACACCTTC.

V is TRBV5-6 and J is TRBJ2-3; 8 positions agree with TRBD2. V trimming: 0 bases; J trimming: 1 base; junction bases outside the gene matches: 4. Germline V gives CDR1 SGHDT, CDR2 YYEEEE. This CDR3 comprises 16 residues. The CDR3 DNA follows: TGTGCCAGCAGCTTGGATTGGCGGGAGGGCACAGATACGCAGTATTTT. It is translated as CASSLDWREGTDTQYF.

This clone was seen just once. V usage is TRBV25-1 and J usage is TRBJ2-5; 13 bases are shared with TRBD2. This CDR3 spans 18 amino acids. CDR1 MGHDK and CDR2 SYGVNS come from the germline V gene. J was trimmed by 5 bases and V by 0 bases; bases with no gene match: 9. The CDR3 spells CASSEYSRTSGRRETQYF. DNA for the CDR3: TGTGCCAGCAGTGAATATAGTCGGACTAGCGGGAGAAGGGAGACCCAGTACTTC.

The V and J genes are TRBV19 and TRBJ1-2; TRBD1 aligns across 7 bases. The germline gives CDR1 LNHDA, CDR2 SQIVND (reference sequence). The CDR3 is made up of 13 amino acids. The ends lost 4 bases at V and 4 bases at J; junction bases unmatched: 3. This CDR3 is CASSRGTVYGYTF. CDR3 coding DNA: TGTGCCAGTAGTAGGGGGACAGTCTATGGCTACACCTTC.

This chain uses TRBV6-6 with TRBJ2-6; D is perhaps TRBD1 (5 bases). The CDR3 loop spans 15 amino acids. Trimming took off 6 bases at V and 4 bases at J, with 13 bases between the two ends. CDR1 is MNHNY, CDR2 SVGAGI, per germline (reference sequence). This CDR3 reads CASRIQGSGANVLTF. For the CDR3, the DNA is TGTGCCAGCAGAATCCAGGGATCCGGGGCCAACGTCCTGACTTTC.

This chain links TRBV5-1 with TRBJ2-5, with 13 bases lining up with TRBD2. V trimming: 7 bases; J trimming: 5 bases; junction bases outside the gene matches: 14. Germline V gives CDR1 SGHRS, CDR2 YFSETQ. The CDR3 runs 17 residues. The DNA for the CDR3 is TGCGCCAGCCATGTCGGGACTAGCGGGACCGGTTTGGAGACCCAGTACTTC. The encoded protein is CASHVGTSGTGLETQYF. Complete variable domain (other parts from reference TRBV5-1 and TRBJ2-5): KAGVTQTPRYLIKTRGQQVTLSCSPISGHRSVSWYQQTPGQGLQFLFEYFSETQRNKGNFPGRFSGRQFSNSRSEMNVSTLELGDSALYLCASHVGTSGTGLETQYFGPGTRLLVL.

In DNA, the CDR3 is TGTGCCAGCAGCTTAGTTGGGGGAGGGCCCTACGAGCAGTACTTC. Translated, it gives CASSLVGGGPYEQYF. The chain employs TRBV7-9 and TRBJ2-7; 7 positions agree with TRBD2. Germline CDR1 and CDR2: SEHNR and FQNEAQ (reference sequence). Losses at the gene ends were 1 base for V and 2 bases for J; bases not matched to a gene: 5. The CDR3 length is 15 residues.

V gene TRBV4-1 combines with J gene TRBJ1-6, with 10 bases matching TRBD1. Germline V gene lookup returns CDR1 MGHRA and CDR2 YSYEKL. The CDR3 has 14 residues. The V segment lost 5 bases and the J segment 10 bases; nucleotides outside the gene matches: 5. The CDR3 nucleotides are TGCGCCAGCAGCGTAGGACAGGGGGACTCACCCCTCCACTTT. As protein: CASSVGQGDSPLHF.

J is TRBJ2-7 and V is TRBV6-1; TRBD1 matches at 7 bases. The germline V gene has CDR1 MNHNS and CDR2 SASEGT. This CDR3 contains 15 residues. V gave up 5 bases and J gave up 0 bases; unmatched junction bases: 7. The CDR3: CASSSRQGTSYEQYF. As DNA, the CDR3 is TGTGCCAGCAGTTCTCGACAGGGAACCTCCTACGAGCAGTACTTC.

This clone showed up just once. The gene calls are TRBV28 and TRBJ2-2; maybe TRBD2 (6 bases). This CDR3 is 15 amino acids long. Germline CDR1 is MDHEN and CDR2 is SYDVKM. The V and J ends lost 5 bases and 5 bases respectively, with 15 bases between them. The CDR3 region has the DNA TGTGCCAGCAGTCCCTCCCGGGGGATGACCGGGGAGCTGTTTTTT. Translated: CASSPSRGMTGELFF.

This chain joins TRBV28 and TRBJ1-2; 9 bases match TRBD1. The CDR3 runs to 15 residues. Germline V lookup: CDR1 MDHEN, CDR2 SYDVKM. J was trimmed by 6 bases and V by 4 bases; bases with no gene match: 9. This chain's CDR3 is CASSSPGQGDDGYTF. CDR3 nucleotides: TGTGCCAGCAGTTCACCGGGACAGGGAGACGATGGCTACACCTTC.

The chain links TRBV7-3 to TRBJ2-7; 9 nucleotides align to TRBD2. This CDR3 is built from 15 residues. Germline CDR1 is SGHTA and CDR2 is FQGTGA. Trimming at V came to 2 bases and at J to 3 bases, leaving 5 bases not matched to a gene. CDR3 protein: CASSLGLAPFYEQYF. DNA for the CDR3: TGTGCCAGCAGCTTAGGACTAGCGCCCTTCTACGAGCAGTACTTC.

The CDR3 region is CASSGLVASNTGELFF. Here the CDR3 DNA reads TGTGCCAGTAGTGGTCTAGTAGCCTCGAACACCGGGGAGCTGTTTTTT. The rearrangement links TRBV19 to TRBJ2-2; D is ambiguous. CDR1 is LNHDA, CDR2 SQIVND, per germline (reference sequence). The CDR3 loop spans 16 amino acids. The ends were cut back, 5 bases at V and 0 bases at J, with 13 bases in the middle.